This note documents a single T cell receptor beta chain sequence. The data originate from a study of blood T cell repertoires in COVID-19. Data came from immunoSEQ multiplex PCR; TCRdb stores just in-frame clones and leaves some out. The sample includes a few hundred thousand clones, roughly four fifths of them seen just once. Participant age was roughly 18 to 95 years, and participants resided in around 24 US areas. Categorization into cohorts depended on clinical history that participants reported. The recovered donors of Cohort 3 showed two negative PCRs, clearance, or symptom resolution. This sequence was found in a woman in her fifties or sixties who had recovered from COVID-19. The sequenced sample consisted of PBMCs or T cells enriched from blood (not recorded which).

CDR3 sequence reads: CASSVDRGYTEAFF. In nucleotides, the CDR3 is TGTGCCAGCAGCGTAGACAGGGGATACACTGAAGCTTTCTTT. J is TRBJ1-1 and V is TRBV9; 7 bases agree with TRBD1. Germline assignment: CDR1 SGDLS and CDR2 YYNGEE. This CDR3 has 14 residues. Trimming cost V 0 bases and J 3 bases; bases outside gene matches: 2. The variable domain in full, completed from reference TRBV9 and TRBJ1-1, reads DSGVTQTPKHLITATGQRVTLRCSPRSGDLSVYWYQQSLDQGLQFLIQYYNGEERAKGNILERFSAQQFPDLHSELNLSSLELGDSALYFCASSVDRGYTEAFFGQGTRLTVV.